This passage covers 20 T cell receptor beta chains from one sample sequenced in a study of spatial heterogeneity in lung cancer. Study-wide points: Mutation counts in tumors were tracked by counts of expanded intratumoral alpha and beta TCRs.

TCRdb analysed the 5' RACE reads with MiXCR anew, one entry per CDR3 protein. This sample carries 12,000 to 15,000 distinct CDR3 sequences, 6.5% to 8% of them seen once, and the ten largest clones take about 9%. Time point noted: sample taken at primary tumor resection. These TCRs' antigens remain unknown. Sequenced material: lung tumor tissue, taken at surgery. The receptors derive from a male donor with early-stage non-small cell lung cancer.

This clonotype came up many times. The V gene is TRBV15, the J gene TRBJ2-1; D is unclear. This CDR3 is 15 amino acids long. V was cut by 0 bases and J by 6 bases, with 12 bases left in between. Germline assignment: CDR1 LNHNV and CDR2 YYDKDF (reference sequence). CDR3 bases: TGTGCCACCAGCAGAGATAAACAGTTTGCCAATGAGCAGTTCTTC. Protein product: CATSRDKQFANEQFF. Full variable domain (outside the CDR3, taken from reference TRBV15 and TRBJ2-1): DAMVIQNPRYQVTQFGKPVTLSCSQTLNHNVMYWYQQKSSQAPKLLFHYYDKDFNNEADTPDNFQSRRPNTSFCFLDIRSPGLGDTAMYLCATSRDKQFANEQFFGPGTRLTVL.

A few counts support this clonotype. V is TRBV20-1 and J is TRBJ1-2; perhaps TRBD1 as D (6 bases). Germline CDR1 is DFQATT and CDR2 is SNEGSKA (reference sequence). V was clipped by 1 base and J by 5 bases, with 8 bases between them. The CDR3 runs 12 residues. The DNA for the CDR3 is TGCAGTGCTAGAGGGACAGCTTATGGCTACACCTTC. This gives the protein CSARGTAYGYTF.

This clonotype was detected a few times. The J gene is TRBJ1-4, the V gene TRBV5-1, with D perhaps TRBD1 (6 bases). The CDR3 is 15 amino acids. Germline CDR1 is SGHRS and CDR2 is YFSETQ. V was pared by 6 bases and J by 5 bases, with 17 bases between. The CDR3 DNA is TGCGCCAGCACCAAAACCGGGACACTCAATGAAAAACTGTTTTTT. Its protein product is CASTKTGTLNEKLFF.

CDR3 in DNA: TGTGCCAGCGCCCGGGAAGGCTTCTTCGAAGAGACCCAGTACTTC. Translated: CASAREGFFEETQYF. The chain uses TRBV6-2 or TRBV6-3 and TRBJ2-5, with a tentative D call TRBD2 (5 bases). Germline V lookup: CDR1 MNHEY, CDR2 SVGEGT. This CDR3 is 15 amino acids long. Trimming left V 8 bases short and J 3 bases short, with 19 bases between.

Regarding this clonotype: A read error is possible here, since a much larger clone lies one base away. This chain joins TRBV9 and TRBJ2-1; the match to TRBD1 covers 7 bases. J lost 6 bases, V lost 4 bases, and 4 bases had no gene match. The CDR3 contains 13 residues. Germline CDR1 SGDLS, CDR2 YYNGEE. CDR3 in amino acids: CASSRPGGNEQFF. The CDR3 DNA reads TGTGCCAGCAGCCGACCAGGGGGCAATGAGCAGTTCTTC.

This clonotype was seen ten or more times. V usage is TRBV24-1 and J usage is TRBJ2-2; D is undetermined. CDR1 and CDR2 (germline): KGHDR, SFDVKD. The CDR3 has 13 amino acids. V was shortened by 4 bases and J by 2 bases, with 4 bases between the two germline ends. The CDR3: CATSEVNTGELFF. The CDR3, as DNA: TGTGCCACCAGTGAGGTTAACACCGGGGAGCTGTTTTTT.

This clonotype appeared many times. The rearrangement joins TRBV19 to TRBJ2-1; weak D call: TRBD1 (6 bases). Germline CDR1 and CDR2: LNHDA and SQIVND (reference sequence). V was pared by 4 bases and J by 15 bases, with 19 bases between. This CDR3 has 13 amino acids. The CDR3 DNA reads TGTGCCAGTAGTAGAGGGGGACAAGCCCTTCGGTTCTTC. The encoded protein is CASSRGGQALRFF.

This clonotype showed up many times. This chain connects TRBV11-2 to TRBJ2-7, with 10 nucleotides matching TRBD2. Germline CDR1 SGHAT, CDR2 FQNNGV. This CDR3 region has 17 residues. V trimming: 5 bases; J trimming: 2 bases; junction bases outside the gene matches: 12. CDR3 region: CASSPQRTSGTPYEQYV. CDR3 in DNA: TGTGCCAGCAGCCCGCAACGTACTAGCGGGACCCCCTACGAGCAGTACGTC.

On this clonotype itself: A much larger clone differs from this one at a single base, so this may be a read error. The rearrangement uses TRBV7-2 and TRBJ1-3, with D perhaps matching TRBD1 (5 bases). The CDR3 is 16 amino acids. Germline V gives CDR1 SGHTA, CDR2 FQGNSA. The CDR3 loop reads CARSLHWDSSGNTIYF. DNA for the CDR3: TGTGCCCGCAGCCTCCACTGGGACTCCTCTGGAAACACCATATATTTT.

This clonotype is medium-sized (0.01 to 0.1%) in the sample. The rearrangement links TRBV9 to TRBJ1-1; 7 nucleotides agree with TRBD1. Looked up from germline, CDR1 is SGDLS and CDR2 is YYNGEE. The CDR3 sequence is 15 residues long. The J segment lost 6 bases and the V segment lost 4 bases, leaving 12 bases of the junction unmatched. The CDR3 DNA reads TGTGCCAGCAGCCCGAGGACAGGTTATGTTGCTGAAGCTTTCTTT. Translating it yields CASSPRTGYVAEAFF.

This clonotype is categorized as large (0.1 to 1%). Here the CDR3 DNA reads TGCAGTGCTAGAAGGCCTAGCGGCTACAATGAGCAGTTCTTC. Translating gives CSARRPSGYNEQFF. V usage is TRBV20-1 and J usage is TRBJ2-1, with TRBD2 matching 7 bases. This CDR3 spans 14 amino acids. After removal of 2 bases from V and 3 bases from J, the junction contained 4 bases not matched to a gene. In germline, CDR1 is DFQATT, CDR2 SNEGSKA (reference sequence).

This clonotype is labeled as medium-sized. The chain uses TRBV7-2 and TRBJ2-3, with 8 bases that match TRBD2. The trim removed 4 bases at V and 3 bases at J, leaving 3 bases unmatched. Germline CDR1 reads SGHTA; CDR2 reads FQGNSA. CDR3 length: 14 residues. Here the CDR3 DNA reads TGTGCCAGCAGCTCTGGGACTAGGACAGATACGCAGTATTTT. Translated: CASSSGTRTDTQYF. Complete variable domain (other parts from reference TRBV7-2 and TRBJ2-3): GAGVSQSPSNKVTEKGKDVELRCDPISGHTALYWYRQSLGQGLEFLIYFQGNSAPDKSGLPSDRFSAERTGGSVSTLTIQRTQQEDSAVYLCASSSGTRTDTQYFGPGTRLTVL.

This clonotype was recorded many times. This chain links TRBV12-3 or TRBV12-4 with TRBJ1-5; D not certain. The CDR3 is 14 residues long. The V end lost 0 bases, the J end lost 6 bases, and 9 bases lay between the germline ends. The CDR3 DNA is TGTGCCAGCAGTTTAGCGGCGGGAAGTCAGCCCCAGCATTTT. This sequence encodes CASSLAAGSQPQHF.

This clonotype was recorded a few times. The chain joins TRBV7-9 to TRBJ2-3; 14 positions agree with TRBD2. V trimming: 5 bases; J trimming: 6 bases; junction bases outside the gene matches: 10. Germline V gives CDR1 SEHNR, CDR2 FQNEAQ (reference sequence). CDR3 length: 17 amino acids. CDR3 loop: CASSHPRLAGGPDTQYF. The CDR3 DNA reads TGTGCCAGCAGCCATCCTCGACTAGCGGGGGGGCCGGATACGCAGTATTTT.

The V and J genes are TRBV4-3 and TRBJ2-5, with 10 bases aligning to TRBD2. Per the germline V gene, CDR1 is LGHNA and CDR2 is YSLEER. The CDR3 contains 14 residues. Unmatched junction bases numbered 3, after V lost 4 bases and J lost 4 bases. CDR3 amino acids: CASSLAGGRETQYF. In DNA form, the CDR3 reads TGCGCCAGCAGCCTAGCGGGGGGCCGAGAGACCCAGTACTTC.

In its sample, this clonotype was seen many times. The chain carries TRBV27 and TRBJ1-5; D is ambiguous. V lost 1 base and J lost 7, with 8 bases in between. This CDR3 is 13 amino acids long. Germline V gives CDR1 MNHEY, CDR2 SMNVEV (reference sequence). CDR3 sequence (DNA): TGTGCCAGCAGTTTATACCCCGAACAGCCCCAGCATTTT. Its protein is CASSLYPEQPQHF.

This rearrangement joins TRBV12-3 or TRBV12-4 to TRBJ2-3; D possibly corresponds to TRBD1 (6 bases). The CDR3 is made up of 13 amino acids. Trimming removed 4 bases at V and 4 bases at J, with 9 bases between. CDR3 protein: CASSSTGADTQYF. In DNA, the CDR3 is TGTGCCAGCAGTTCGACAGGTGCAGATACGCAGTATTTT.

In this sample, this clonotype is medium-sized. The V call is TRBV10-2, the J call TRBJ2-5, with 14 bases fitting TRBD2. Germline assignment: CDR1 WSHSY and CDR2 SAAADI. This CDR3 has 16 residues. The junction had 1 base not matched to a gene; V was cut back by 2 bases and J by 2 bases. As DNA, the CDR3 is TGCGCCAGCAGTGAGGGACTAGCGGGGGGACAAGAGACCCAGTACTTC. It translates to CASSEGLAGGQETQYF.

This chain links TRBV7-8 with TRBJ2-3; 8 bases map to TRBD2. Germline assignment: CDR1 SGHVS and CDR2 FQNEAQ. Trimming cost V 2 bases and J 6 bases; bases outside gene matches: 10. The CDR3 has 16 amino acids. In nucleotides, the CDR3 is TGTGCCAGCAGCTTACCGGACAGCGGGGGTGCGGATACGCAGTATTTT. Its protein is CASSLPDSGGADTQYF.

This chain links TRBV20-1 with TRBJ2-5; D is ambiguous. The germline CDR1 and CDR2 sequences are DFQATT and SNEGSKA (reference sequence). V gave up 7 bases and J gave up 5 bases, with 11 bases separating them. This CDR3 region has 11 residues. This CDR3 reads CSVTYGETQYF. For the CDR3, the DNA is TGCAGTGTTACCTATGGGGAGACCCAGTACTTC.